This TCR beta chain was captured in a study of T cell clusters in autoimmune cytopenias (dated by TCRdb to about 2019). Regarding the study in general: Of the approximately 40 healthy donor controls, 22 were female, and the group had a mean age of approximately 55 years and a median age of roughly 59 years. For primary cytopenia the controls were about two dozen age-matched healthy donors, whereas for secondary cytopenia the controls were under 15 age-matched CLL patients. The comparison group for autoimmune hepatitis repertoires was 20 to 25 healthy donors matched for age and sex. The median TRB sequencing depth was more than 40,000 reads per sample, and the median number of distinct TRB clonotypes was around 2,500 per sample. The goal of the study was to determine whether autoimmune cytopenia patients have a disease-specific immune repertoire signature that could serve as a blood-based biomarker. Alongside healthy, CLL and autoimmune hepatitis controls, autoimmune cytopenia patients had their peripheral blood TRB and IGH repertoires sequenced at active disease and again during treatment follow-up. Overall results and qualifications from the work: TRB repertoire shifts, with less even repertoires observed in secondary cytopenia and CLL, were mostly attributed to lymphoma bias rather than autoimmunity. The T cell clusters were defined only in silico, and the functional role of the clusters was left to be validated experimentally. The cluster-lack signature was not observed for secondary cytopenia versus CLL, as the signature was apparently masked by the dominant lymphoma-associated repertoire. The GLIPH analysis suggested a lack of physiological T cell clusters in primary autoimmune cytopenia patients, since some 46 clusters were exclusive to healthy donors whereas approximately 17 were exclusive to patients. Compared with active autoimmune hepatitis patients, healthy donors had almost three times as many exclusive TRB clusters, a finding consistent with an autoimmunity-wide signature.

The germline V gene (reference sequence) gives CDR1 as MNHNY and CDR2 as SVGAGI. The CDR3 holds 14 amino acids from the cysteine to the phenylalanine. No coding sequence is recorded. Turning to this clonotype: The antigen it binds to is not known.

Multiplex PCR with a touch-down protocol amplified TRB rearrangements, with the TRB-A and TRB-B primer pools combined in a single tube. Two consecutive PCR reactions with Phusion HS II polymerase added Illumina adapters and sample indices to the amplicons. Amplicons were gel-purified with the NucleoSpin Gel and PCR Clean-up kit, then quantified by Qubit and quality-checked on an Agilent 2100 Bioanalyzer. Sequencing of the libraries was done on an Illumina MiSeq with paired-end, single-indexed, 600-cycle runs. The published analysis was carried out like this. Alignment and assembly of TRB reads were performed with MiXCR version 2.1.12 and the default MiXCR reference library. A clone was defined by each unique CDR3 nucleotide sequence, and the analysis included only productive sequences with two or more reads. To assess repertoire diversity, an R script computed alpha-parameterized diversity profiles (alpha 0 to 5), which included the Shannon (alpha 1) and Simpson (alpha 2) indices. The tcR package was used to compute combinatorial TRB VJ usage, and cohorts were compared on this usage by principal component analysis with ade4. TCRbeta CDR3s were clustered with GLIPH on cohort pairs matched by age and read depth, and cluster frequencies were compared by Wilcoxon test. TCRdb reprocessed the reads; each CDR3 protein sequence makes one entry, and DNA is unavailable. The V and J calls reflect TCRdb's pipeline rather than the authors' work. The sample table on file contains about 15,000 distinct CDR3 sequences. The top ten hold 3.6% of the sample.

Per sample, around 250 ng of peripheral blood genomic DNA, approximately 40,000 genome equivalents, was used for TRB amplification. The same data also went into a second study, on T cell repertoires in aging, cancer and after chemotherapy. As described in the second report: The donors fell into six age groups ranging from 30 or younger to 70 or older, and each group had at least three individuals. Healthy donor control TCR repertoires were recorded over several months to years and showed clear clonal overlap across re-sampling. In total, the full dataset held 8.9 million or so TCR reads. Significantly lower blood TCR diversity and higher clonality were observed in untreated patients with hematological or solid cancers than in age-matched healthy donors. Declining TCR diversity with age in healthy donors was mainly explained by loss of richness; in cancer patients, loss of evenness also contributed. In both cancer cohorts, the median generation probability rose over the chemotherapy interval, which suggests that the repertoire was reconstituted through rebound thymic output. According to the authors, the repertoire data do not allow conclusions to be drawn about immunological memory after chemotherapy. To look at immunoaging and at how T cells reconstitute after chemotherapy, the study profiled TCR beta repertoires in peripheral blood from both healthy donors and cancer patients. A cohort of 218 cancer patients (around 94 with hematological and approximately 120 with solid cancers) was assembled, and approximately 99 healthy donors were included as a reference group. TRB sequences were processed with MiXCR versions 2.12 and 3.0.5. Shannon diversity, evenness, clonality (one minus evenness), and alpha-parameterized diversity profiles from alpha 0 to 5 were included as repertoire metrics. The IGoR algorithm was used to calculate generation probabilities for clones in the paired samples taken before and after chemotherapy.

The clonotype originates from a human donor in good health. Sequencing was performed on peripheral blood. The chain joins TRBV6-6 to TRBJ2-2; TCRdb's D call of TRBD1 is untestable without DNA. The CDR3 region: CASSDLAPAGELFF.